The 23 T cell receptor beta chains listed next were all sequenced from one sample in a study of T cells after posttransplantation cyclophosphamide. Data came from immunoSEQ multiplex PCR; TCRdb stores just in-frame clones and leaves some out. The data contain about 52,000 clones, under 95% of them seen just once; the ten biggest clones take up about 3%. The specimen sequenced was PBMCs. The receptors stem from a woman under 40 in good health and a related stem cell transplant donor.

The rearrangement uses TRBV5-5 and TRBJ1-4; 8 bases map to TRBD1. Germline lookup yields CDR1 SGHKS and CDR2 YYEKEE (reference sequence). V lost 0 bases and J lost 7; bases outside the gene matches: 5. The CDR3 loop spans 15 amino acids. CDR3 sequence: CASSLGRGLGEKLFF. In DNA form, the CDR3 reads TGTGCCAGCAGCTTGGGCAGGGGGCTGGGTGAAAAACTGTTTTTT.

The V call is TRBV25-1, the J call TRBJ2-6; 8 bases line up with TRBD1. The V and J ends lost 1 base and 0 bases, in that order; junction bases with no gene match: 5. This CDR3 is built from 18 residues. The germline gives CDR1 MGHDK, CDR2 SYGVNS. CDR3 in amino acids: CASSELSGGSSGANVLTF. The CDR3 DNA follows: TGTGCCAGCAGTGAATTATCAGGGGGCAGCTCTGGGGCCAACGTCCTGACTTTC.

This chain connects TRBV19 to TRBJ1-1, with D possibly being TRBD1 (5 bases). Germline V gives CDR1 LNHDA, CDR2 SQIVND (reference sequence). The CDR3 runs 15 residues. Trimming cost V 6 bases and J 2 bases, with 16 bases left between them. Here the CDR3 reads CASRGRLRSNTEAFF. The CDR3 coding sequence is TGTGCCAGTAGGGGGCGCCTCCGGTCCAACACTGAAGCTTTCTTT.

This chain joins TRBV6-5 and TRBJ1-4; the match to TRBD1 covers 7 bases. J was trimmed by 4 bases and V by 5 bases; bases with no gene match: 4. The CDR3 loop spans 14 amino acids. Germline values: CDR1 MNHEY, CDR2 SVGAGI. CDR3 region: CASSGGTVNEKLFF. The CDR3 DNA reads TGTGCCAGCAGTGGGGGGACAGTTAATGAAAAACTGTTTTTT.

The chain links TRBV6-5 to TRBJ1-2, with 8 positions matching TRBD1. Germline loops: CDR1 MNHEY, CDR2 SVGAGI. The CDR3 is 11 amino acids. The CDR3 is CGTGSNYGYTF. In nucleotides, the CDR3 is TGTGGGACAGGGTCGAACTATGGCTACACCTTC.

The genes are TRBV2 and TRBJ2-1; D gene ambiguous. The V and J ends lost 5 bases and 4 bases respectively, with 3 bases between them. The length of the CDR3 is 11 residues. CDR1 is SNHLY and CDR2 is FYNNEI in the germline V gene. The CDR3 DNA follows: TGTGCCAGCAGTCCTTACAATGAGCAGTTCTTC. Translated: CASSPYNEQFF. The full variable domain, its missing parts supplied by reference TRBV2 and TRBJ2-1, is EPEVTQTPSHQVTQMGQEVILRCVPISNHLYFYWYRQILGQKVEFLVSFYNNEISEKSEIFDDQFSVERPDGSNFTLKIRSTKLEDSAMYFCASSPYNEQFFGPGTRLTVL.

The chain combines TRBV7-9 with TRBJ2-3; D is perhaps TRBD2 (6 bases). This CDR3 has 16 residues. Germline V gene lookup returns CDR1 SEHNR and CDR2 FQNEAQ (reference sequence). The V end lost 2 bases, the J end lost 1 base, and 13 bases lay between the germline ends. The CDR3 is CASSLLSGGGTDTQYF. The CDR3 DNA reads as TGTGCCAGCAGCTTACTATCCGGAGGGGGCACAGATACGCAGTATTTT.

The V call is TRBV4-3, the J call TRBJ2-6, with D possibly being TRBD1 (5 bases). Germline-derived CDR1 and CDR2 are LGHNA and YSLEER. The length of the CDR3 is 17 residues. V shed 3 bases and J shed 2 bases, with 14 bases lying between them. CDR3 amino acids: CASSHNLQAAGANVLTF. The CDR3 DNA follows: TGCGCCAGCAGCCACAACCTACAGGCGGCTGGGGCCAACGTCCTGACTTTC.

The chain has TRBV15 and TRBJ1-5; D uncertain. This CDR3 contains 15 residues. Germline V CDR1 and CDR2: LNHNV, YYDKDF (reference sequence). Deletions cut 0 bases from V and 2 bases from J, with 8 bases between. This CDR3 is CATSREREGNQPQHF. The CDR3 nucleotides read TGTGCCACCAGCAGAGAACGGGAAGGCAATCAGCCCCAGCATTTT.

This sequence joins TRBV4-3 and TRBJ1-2, with a weak D call TRBD1 (5 bases). Germline values: CDR1 LGHNA, CDR2 YSLEER. The CDR3 runs 17 residues. The germline V and J ends were trimmed by 0 bases and 5 bases, with 19 bases remaining between them. CDR3 loop: CASSQEVAGVFRYGYTF. Written as DNA, the CDR3 is TGCGCCAGCAGCCAAGAGGTAGCGGGGGTATTCCGTTATGGCTACACCTTC.

The V and J genes are TRBV5-1 and TRBJ1-4; 9 bases are shared with TRBD1. CDR1 is SGHRS and CDR2 is YFSETQ in the germline V gene. The length of the CDR3 is 14 residues. V lost 3 bases and J lost 8; bases outside the gene matches: 5. DNA for the CDR3: TGCGCCAGCAGCTCCTCAGGACAGGGGGAAAAACTGTTTTTT. Residues: CASSSSGQGEKLFF. The full variable domain, in which reference TRBV5-1 and TRBJ1-4 provide the parts outside the CDR3, is KAGVTQTPRYLIKTRGQQVTLSCSPISGHRSVSWYQQTPGQGLQFLFEYFSETQRNKGNFPGRFSGRQFSNSRSEMNVSTLELGDSALYLCASSSSGQGEKLFFGSGTQLSVL.

The chain uses TRBV9 and TRBJ1-2; TRBD1 matches 7 bases. Germline V gene sequence: CDR1 SGDLS, CDR2 YYNGEE. With 4 bases clipped from V and 7 bases from J, the junction kept 13 bases outside the gene matches. The CDR3 contains 15 residues. CDR3 region: CASSSQTGYLSGYTF. CDR3 DNA sequence: TGTGCCAGCAGCTCTCAGACAGGGTATTTATCTGGCTACACCTTC.

The chain uses TRBV4-1 and TRBJ2-7; 8 bases fit TRBD1. The CDR3 contains 16 residues. Germline V gene data show CDR1 as MGHRA and CDR2 as YSYEKL. Unmatched junction bases numbered 8, after V lost 0 bases and J lost 4 bases. This chain's CDR3 is CASSQDSGTGGYEQYF. In DNA, the CDR3 is TGCGCCAGCAGCCAAGATTCCGGGACAGGAGGATACGAGCAGTACTTC.

V is TRBV7-6 and J is TRBJ1-5; 7 bases fit TRBD1. The CDR3 is 15 amino acids. The junction had 2 bases not matched to a gene; V was cut back by 1 base and J by 2 bases. CDR1 is SGHVS and CDR2 is FNYEAQ in the germline V gene. CDR3 sequence: CASSLGGGGNQPQHF. CDR3 sequence (DNA): TGTGCCAGCAGCTTAGGAGGGGGCGGCAATCAGCCCCAGCATTTT. Drawing the rest from reference TRBV7-6 and TRBJ1-5, the complete variable domain is GAGVSQSPRYKVTKRGQDVALRCDPISGHVSLYWYRQALGQGPEFLTYFNYEAQQDKSGLPNDRFSAERPEGSISTLTIQRTEQRDSAMYRCASSLGGGGNQPQHFGDGTRLSIL.

The gene calls are TRBV9 and TRBJ2-3; 8 nucleotides line up with TRBD2. Germline CDR1 is SGDLS and CDR2 is YYNGEE. The CDR3 is 15 residues long. Germline trimming cut 1 base from V and 4 bases from J; bases unmatched to any gene: 5. As DNA, the CDR3 is TGTGCCAGCAGCGTAACAGCGGGGGCCGCAGATACGCAGTATTTT. Protein product: CASSVTAGAADTQYF. Using reference TRBV9 and TRBJ2-3 for the parts outside the CDR3, the full variable domain is DSGVTQTPKHLITATGQRVTLRCSPRSGDLSVYWYQQSLDQGLQFLIQYYNGEERAKGNILERFSAQQFPDLHSELNLSSLELGDSALYFCASSVTAGAADTQYFGPGTRLTVL.

This chain links TRBV10-2 with TRBJ2-7, with TRBD2 matching 13 bases. The CDR3 totals 16 residues. V lost 3 bases to trimming and J lost 4 bases; unmatched junction nucleotides: 6. Germline CDR1 reads WSHSY; CDR2 reads SAAADI. CDR3 sequence (DNA): TGCGCCAGCAGTGATCGGACTAGCGGGGGCTCTTACGAGCAGTACTTC. Residues: CASSDRTSGGSYEQYF.

CDR3 protein: CASSLRPGGTGNIQYF. For the CDR3, the DNA is TGTGCCAGCAGCTTAAGGCCAGGTGGGACAGGGAACATTCAGTACTTC. This chain joins TRBV7-2 and TRBJ2-4, with TRBD1 matching 9 bases. V gave up 2 bases and J gave up 7 bases; unmatched junction bases: 9. CDR3 size: 16 residues. Germline V gives CDR1 SGHTA, CDR2 FQGNSA.

This chain joins TRBV10-3 and TRBJ2-2, with a tentative D call TRBD2 (5 bases). Germline V gene sequence: CDR1 ENHRY, CDR2 SYGVKD. V shed 0 bases and J shed 5 bases, with 7 bases lying between them. This CDR3 is built from 14 residues. CDR3 sequence (DNA): TGTGCCATCAGTGAGTCGAGGGAAACCGGGGAGCTGTTTTTT. It codes for CAISESRETGELFF.

The chain carries TRBV7-2 and TRBJ2-7, with 8 bases that match TRBD1. There are 12 residues in the CDR3. Germline assignment: CDR1 SGHTA and CDR2 FQGNSA. The chain's CDR3 is CAIRTGTDEQYF. The CDR3 DNA follows: TGTGCGATCAGGACAGGGACCGACGAGCAGTACTTC.

The chain is built from TRBV7-2 and TRBJ2-4; 10 bases are shared with TRBD1. CDR3 length: 15 residues. V shed 8 bases and J 2 bases; nucleotides not matched to a gene: 6. Per the germline V gene, CDR1 is SGHTA and CDR2 is FQGNSA. The CDR3 spells CASGRQGATKNIQYF. The CDR3 DNA reads as TGTGCCAGCGGCCGACAGGGGGCCACCAAAAACATTCAGTACTTC. Based on the CDR3 plus reference TRBV7-2 and TRBJ2-4, the full variable domain is GAGVSQSPSNKVTEKGKDVELRCDPISGHTALYWYRQSLGQGLEFLIYFQGNSAPDKSGLPSDRFSAERTGGSVSTLTIQRTQQEDSAVYLCASGRQGATKNIQYFGAGTRLSVL.

V is TRBV5-6 and J is TRBJ2-1; TRBD2 agrees at 7 bases. V trimming: 1 base; J trimming: 5 bases; junction bases outside the gene matches: 6. The CDR3 loop spans 15 amino acids. The V gene's germline CDR1 is SGHDT and CDR2 YYEEEE. The CDR3 spells CASSLRGLSHNEQFF. The CDR3 nucleotides read TGTGCCAGCAGCTTGAGGGGACTATCCCACAATGAGCAGTTCTTC.

J is TRBJ2-3 and V is TRBV7-6, with D maybe TRBD2 (5 bases). The CDR3 extends over 13 amino acids. V dropped 6 bases and J dropped 5 bases, with 12 bases sitting between them. Germline assignment: CDR1 SGHVS and CDR2 FNYEAQ. The CDR3 spells CASSSILGDTQYF. The CDR3 DNA reads TGTGCCAGCAGTTCCATACTAGGAGATACGCAGTATTTT.

The chain uses TRBV28 and TRBJ1-2, with a weak D call TRBD1 (6 bases). Trimming took off 4 bases at V and 2 bases at J, with 14 bases between the two ends. Germline CDR1 reads MDHEN; CDR2 reads SYDVKM. The CDR3 sequence is 15 residues long. As DNA, the CDR3 is TGTGCCAGCAGTTGGGTATCGAGGGGGAACTATGGCTACACCTTC. The encoded protein is CASSWVSRGNYGYTF.